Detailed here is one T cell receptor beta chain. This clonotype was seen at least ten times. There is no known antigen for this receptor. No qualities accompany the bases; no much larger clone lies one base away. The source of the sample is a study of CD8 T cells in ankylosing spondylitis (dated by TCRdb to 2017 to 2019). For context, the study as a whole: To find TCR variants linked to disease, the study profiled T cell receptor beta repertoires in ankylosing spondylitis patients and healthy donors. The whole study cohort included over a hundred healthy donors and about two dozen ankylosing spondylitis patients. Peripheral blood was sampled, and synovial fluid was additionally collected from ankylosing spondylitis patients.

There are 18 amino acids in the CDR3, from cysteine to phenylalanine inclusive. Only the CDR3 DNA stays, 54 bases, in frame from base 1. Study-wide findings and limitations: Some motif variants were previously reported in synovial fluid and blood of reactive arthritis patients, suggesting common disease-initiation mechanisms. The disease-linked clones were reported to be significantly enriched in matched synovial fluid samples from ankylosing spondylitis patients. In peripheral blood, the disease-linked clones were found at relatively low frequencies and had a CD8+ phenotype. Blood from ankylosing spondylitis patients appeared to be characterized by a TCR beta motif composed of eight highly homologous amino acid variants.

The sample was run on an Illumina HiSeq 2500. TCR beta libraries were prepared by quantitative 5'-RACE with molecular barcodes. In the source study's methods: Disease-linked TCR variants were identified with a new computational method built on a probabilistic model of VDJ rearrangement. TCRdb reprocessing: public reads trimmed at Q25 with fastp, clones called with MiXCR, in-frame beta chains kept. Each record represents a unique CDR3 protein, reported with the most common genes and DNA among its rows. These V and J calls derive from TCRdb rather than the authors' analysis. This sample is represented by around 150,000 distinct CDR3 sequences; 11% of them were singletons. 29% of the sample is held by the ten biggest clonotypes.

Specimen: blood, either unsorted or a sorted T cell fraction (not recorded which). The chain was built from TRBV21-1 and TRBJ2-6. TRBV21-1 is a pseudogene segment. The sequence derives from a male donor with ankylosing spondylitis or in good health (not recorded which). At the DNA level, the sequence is TGTGCCAGCAGCAAAAGACCGACTTCCAGCTCTGGGGCCAACGTCCTGACTTTC. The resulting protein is CASSKRPTSSSGANVLTF.